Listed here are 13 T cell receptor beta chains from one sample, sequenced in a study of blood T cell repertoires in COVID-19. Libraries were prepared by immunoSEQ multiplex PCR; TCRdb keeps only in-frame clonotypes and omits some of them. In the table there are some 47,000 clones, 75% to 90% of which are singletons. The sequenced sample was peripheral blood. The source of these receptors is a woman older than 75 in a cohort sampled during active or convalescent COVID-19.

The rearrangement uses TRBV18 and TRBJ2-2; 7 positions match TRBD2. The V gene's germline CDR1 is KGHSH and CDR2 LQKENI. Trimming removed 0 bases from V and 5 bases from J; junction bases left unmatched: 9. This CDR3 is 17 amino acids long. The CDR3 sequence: CASSPPMSSGPTGELFF. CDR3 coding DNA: TGTGCCAGCTCACCACCGATGTCTAGCGGCCCAACCGGGGAGCTGTTTTTT.

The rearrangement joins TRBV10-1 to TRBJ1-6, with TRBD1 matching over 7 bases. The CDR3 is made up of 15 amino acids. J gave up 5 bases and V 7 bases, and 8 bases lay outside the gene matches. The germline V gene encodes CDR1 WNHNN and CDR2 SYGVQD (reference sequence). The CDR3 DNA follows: TGCGCCAGCAATCCCCGGGACAGTAATAATTCACCCCTCCACTTT. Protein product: CASNPRDSNNSPLHF.

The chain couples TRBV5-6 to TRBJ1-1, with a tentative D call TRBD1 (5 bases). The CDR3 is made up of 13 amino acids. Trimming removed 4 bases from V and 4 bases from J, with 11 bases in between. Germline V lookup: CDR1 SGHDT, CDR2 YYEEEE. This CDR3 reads CASSRQRATEAFF. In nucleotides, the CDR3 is TGTGCCAGCAGCCGACAGCGGGCCACTGAAGCTTTCTTT.

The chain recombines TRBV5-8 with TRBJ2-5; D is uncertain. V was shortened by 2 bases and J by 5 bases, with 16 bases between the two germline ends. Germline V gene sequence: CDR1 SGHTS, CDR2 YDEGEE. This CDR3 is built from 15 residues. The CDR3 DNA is TGTGCCAGCAGCTTCACTCGGCCCCCGAGGGAGACCCAGTACTTC. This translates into CASSFTRPPRETQYF.

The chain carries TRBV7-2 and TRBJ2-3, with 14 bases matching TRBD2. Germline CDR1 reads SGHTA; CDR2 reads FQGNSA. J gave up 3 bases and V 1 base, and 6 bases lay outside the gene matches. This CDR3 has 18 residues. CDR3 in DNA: TGTGCCAGCAGCTTAGGCTCGACTAGCGGGGGGGCAACAGATACGCAGTATTTT. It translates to CASSLGSTSGGATDTQYF.

DNA of the CDR3: TGCGCCAGCAGCTCTCCGGGACAGGGAGTTTCGGATACGCAGTATTTT. Protein sequence: CASSSPGQGVSDTQYF. The chain couples TRBV5-1 to TRBJ2-3, with TRBD1 matching over 9 bases. The length of the CDR3 is 16 residues. With 3 bases clipped from V and 6 bases from J, the junction kept 11 bases outside the gene matches. CDR1 and CDR2 (germline): SGHRS, YFSETQ. Variable domain in full (rest from reference TRBV5-1 and TRBJ2-3): KAGVTQTPRYLIKTRGQQVTLSCSPISGHRSVSWYQQTPGQGLQFLFEYFSETQRNKGNFPGRFSGRQFSNSRSEMNVSTLELGDSALYLCASSSPGQGVSDTQYFGPGTRLTVL.

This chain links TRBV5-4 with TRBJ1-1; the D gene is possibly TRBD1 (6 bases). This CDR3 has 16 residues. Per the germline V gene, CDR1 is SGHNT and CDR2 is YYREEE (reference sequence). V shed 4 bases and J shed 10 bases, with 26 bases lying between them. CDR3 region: CASSVGGQFVSARAFF. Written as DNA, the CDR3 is TGTGCCAGCAGCGTTGGAGGACAGTTCGTATCCGCTAGAGCTTTCTTT.

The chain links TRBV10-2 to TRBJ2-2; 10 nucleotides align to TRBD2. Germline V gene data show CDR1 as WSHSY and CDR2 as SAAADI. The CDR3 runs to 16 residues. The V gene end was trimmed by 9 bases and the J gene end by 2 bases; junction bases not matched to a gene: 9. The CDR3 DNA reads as TGCGCCAGTTACCGGACTAGCGGAGCAAACACCGGGGAGCTGTTTTTT. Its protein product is CASYRTSGANTGELFF.

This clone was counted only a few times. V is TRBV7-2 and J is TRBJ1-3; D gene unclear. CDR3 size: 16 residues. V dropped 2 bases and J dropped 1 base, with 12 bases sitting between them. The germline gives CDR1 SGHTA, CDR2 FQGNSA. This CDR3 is CASSLLFSASGNTIYF. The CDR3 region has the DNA TGTGCCAGCAGCTTACTCTTCAGCGCTTCTGGAAACACCATATATTTT. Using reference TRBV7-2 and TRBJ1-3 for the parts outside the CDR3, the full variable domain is GAGVSQSPSNKVTEKGKDVELRCDPISGHTALYWYRQSLGQGLEFLIYFQGNSAPDKSGLPSDRFSAERTGGSVSTLTIQRTQQEDSAVYLCASSLLFSASGNTIYFGEGSWLTVV.

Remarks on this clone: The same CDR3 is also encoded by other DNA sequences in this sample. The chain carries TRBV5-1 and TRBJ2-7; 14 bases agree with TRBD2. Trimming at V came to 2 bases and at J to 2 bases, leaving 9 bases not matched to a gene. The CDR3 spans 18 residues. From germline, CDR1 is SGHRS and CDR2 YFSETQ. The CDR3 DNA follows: TGCGCCAGCAGCTTCCCCGGGACTAGCGGGAGTGGTGCCTACGAGCAGTACTTC. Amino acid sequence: CASSFPGTSGSGAYEQYF.

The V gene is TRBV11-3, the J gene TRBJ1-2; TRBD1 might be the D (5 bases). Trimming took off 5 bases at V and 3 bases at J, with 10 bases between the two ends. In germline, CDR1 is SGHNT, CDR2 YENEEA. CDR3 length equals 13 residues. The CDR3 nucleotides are TGTGCCAGCAGCCAAGACAGCTACTATGGCTACACCTTC. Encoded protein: CASSQDSYYGYTF.

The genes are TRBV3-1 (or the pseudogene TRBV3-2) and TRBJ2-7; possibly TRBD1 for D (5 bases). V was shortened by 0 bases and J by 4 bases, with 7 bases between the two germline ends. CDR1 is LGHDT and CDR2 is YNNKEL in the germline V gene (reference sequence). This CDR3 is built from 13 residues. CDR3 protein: CASSQEAGYEQYF. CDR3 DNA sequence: TGTGCCAGCAGCCAAGAAGCAGGGTACGAGCAGTACTTC.

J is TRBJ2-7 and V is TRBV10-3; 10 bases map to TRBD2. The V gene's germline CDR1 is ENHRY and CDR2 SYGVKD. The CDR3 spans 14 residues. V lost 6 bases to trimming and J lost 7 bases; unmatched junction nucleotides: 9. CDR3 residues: CAISATSGTREQYF. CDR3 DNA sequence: TGTGCCATCAGCGCAACTAGCGGGACTCGGGAGCAGTACTTC.